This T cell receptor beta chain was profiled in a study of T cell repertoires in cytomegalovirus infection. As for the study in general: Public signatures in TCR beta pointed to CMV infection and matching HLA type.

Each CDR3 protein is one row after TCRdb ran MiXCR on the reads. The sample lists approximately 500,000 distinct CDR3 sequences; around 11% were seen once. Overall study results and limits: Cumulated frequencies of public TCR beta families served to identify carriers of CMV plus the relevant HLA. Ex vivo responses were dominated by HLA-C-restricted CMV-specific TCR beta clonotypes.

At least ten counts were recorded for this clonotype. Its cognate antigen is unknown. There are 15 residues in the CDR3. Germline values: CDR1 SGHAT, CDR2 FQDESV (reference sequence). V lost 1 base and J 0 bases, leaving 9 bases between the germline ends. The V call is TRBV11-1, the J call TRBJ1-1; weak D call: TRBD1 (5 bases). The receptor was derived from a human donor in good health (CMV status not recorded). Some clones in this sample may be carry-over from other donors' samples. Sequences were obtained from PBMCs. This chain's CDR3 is CASSLEGIMNTEAFF. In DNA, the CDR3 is TGTGCCAGCAGCTTAGAGGGGATAATGAACACTGAAGCTTTCTTT.